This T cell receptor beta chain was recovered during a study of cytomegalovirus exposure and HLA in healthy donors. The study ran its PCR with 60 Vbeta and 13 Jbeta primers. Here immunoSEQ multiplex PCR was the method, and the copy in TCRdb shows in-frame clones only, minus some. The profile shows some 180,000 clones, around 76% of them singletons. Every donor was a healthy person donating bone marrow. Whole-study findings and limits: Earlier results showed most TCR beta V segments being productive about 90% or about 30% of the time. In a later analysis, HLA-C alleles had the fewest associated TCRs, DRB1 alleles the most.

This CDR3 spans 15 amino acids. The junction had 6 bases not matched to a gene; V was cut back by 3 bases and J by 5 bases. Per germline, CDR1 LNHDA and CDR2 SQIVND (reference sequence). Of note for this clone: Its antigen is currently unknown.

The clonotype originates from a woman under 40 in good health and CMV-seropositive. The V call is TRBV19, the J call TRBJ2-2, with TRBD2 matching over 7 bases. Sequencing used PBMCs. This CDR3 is CASSIGLAVTGELFF. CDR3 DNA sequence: TGTGCCAGTAGTATTGGCCTAGCGGTAACCGGGGAGCTGTTTTTT.